This entry describes one TCR beta chain. This receptor's antigen is unknown. No base quality values were provided; no much bigger clone lies one nucleotide off. Libraries were built with PCR. Sequencing was performed on an Illumina HiSeq 4000. High-throughput sequencing was used to profile the CDR3 region of the TCR beta-chain in every patient. As for the original processing: A classifier to discriminate distant-metastatic papillary thyroid cancer patients was built from CDR3 differences across clinicopathological groups. To measure repertoire diversity the researchers used the Shannon index, while the Morisita-Horn index served to gauge how similar the tumor and blood repertoires were. TCRdb trimmed the raw reads at Q25, called clones with MiXCR and kept productive beta chains. TCRdb's processing, not the authors', yielded these V and J calls. For this sample the table gives about 56,000 clones, of which less than 30% were detected only once. 15% to 20% of the sample goes to the ten largest clones.

The CDR3 runs 16 residues from the cysteine to the phenylalanine. The only DNA kept is the CDR3, 48 bases in frame from the first base. In the germline V gene, CDR1 corresponds to SGHVS and CDR2 to FQNEAQ. V is cut back by 2 bases and J by 2 bases, with 7 bases in the junction unmatched. None of the patients had been given any treatment before thyroid surgery. The study retrospectively analysed patient clinical samples collected from about 2011 to 2018 using T-cell receptor beta sequencing. The data stem from a study of metastatic and nonmetastatic thyroid tumors (dated by TCRdb to 2018 to 2020). About the full investigation: The researchers compared repertoires between peripheral blood samples and tumor or nodule tissue samples from patients with malignant or benign thyroid disease. The full study reports these points: In both blood and tumor samples, malignant tumors were reported to have significantly higher TCR beta diversity than benign nodules.

Sequencing was done on a sample of blood. The TCR was taken from a female donor with papillary thyroid cancer or a benign thyroid nodule (not recorded which). Some clones in this sample may be carry-over from other donors' samples. Recombination connected TRBV7-8 to TRBJ2-7; TRBD1 lines up with 9 middle nucleotides. The DNA reads TGTGCCAGCAGCTTATTAGGGACAGGGCTCGCCTACGAGCAGTACTTC. It encodes CASSLLGTGLAYEQYF. The CDR3 plus the reference TRBV7-8 and TRBJ2-7 genes for the other parts give the full variable domain: GAGVSQSPRYKVAKRGQDVALRCDPISGHVSLFWYQQALGQGPEFLTYFQNEAQLDKSGLPSDRFFAERPEGSVSTLKIQRTQQEDSAVYLCASSLLGTGLAYEQYFGPGTRLTVT.